This T cell receptor (beta chain) was identified in a study of tumor and adjacent non-tumor tissue in lung cancer. Broader study findings: In normal lung, the top 100 clones were significantly more dominant than in tumor.

TCRbeta libraries were built with three rounds of nested PCR, modified from ARM-PCR. TCRdb analysed the multiplex PCR reads with MiXCR anew, one entry per CDR3 protein. The sample records 94,000 or so distinct CDR3 sequences, more than 75% being singletons. RNA was extracted from bulk tissue without any cell sorting. More than 3 cm separated this lung sample from the edge of the tumor. Points on this clonotype: As yet, its antigen is unknown. This may be a read error: a much more frequent sequence differs by one nucleotide.

This TCR was recovered from a woman aged 45-59 years with non-small cell lung cancer. Sequencing was done on a sample of distant non-tumor lung tissue.

This CDR3 reads CAWRKHYEQFF. CDR3 bases: TGTGCCTGGAGGAAACACTATGAGCAGTTCTTC. The V and J genes are TRBV30 and TRBJ2-1; no clear D gene. The CDR3 consists of 11 residues. CDR1 GTSNPN and CDR2 SVGIG come from the germline V gene (reference sequence). With 3 bases removed from V and 8 bases from J, the gap between germline ends came to 8 bases.